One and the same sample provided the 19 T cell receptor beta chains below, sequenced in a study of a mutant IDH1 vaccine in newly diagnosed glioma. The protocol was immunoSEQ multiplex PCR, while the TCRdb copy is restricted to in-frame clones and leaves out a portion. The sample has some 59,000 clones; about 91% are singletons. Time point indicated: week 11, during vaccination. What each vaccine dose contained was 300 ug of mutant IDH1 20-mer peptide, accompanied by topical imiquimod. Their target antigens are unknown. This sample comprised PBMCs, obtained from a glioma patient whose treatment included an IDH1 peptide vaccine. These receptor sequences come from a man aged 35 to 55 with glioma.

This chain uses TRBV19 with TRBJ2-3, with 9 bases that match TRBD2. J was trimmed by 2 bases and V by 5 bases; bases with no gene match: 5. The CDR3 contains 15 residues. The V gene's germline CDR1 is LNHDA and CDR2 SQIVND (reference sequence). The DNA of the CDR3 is TGTGCCAGTAGTTCCCAGCGGGGGGCCACAGATACGCAGTATTTT. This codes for CASSSQRGATDTQYF.

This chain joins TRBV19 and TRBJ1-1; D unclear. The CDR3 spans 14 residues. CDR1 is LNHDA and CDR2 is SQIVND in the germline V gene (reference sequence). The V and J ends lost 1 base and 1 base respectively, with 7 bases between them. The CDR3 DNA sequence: TGTGCCAGTAGTATAGTGCGTCAGAACACTGAAGCTTTCTTT. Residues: CASSIVRQNTEAFF. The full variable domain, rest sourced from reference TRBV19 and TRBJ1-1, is DGGITQSPKYLFRKEGQNVTLSCEQNLNHDAMYWYRQDPGQGLRLIYYSQIVNDFQKGDIAEGYSVSREKKESFPLTVTSAQKNPTAFYLCASSIVRQNTEAFFGQGTRLTVV.

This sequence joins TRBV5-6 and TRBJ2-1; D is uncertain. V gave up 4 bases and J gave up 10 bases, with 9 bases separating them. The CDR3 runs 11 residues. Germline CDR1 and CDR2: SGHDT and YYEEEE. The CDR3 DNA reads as TGTGCCAGCAGCCAATATGGAGAGCAGTTCTTC. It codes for CASSQYGEQFF.

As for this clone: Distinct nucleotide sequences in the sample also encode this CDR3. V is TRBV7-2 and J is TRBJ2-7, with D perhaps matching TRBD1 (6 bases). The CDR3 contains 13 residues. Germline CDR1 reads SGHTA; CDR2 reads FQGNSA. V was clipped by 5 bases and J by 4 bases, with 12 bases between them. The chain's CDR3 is CASSLRQEYEQYV. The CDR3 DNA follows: TGTGCCAGCAGCCTCAGACAGGAGTACGAGCAGTACGTC.

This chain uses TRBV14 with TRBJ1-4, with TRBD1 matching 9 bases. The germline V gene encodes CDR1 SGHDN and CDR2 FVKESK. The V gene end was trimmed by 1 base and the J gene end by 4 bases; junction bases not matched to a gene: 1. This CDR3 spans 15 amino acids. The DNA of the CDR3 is TGTGCCAGCAGCCAAGGACAGGGGGATAATGAAAAACTGTTTTTT. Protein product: CASSQGQGDNEKLFF.

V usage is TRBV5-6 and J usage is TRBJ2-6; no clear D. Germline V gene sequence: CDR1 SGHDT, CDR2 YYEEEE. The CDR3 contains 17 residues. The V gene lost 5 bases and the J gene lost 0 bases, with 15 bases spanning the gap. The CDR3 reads CASRPFVGNSGANVLTF. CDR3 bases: TGTGCCAGCAGACCCTTTGTAGGGAACTCTGGGGCCAACGTCCTGACTTTC.

This CDR3 is CASSGHRLGTGELFF. The CDR3 nucleotides read TGTGCCAGTAGTGGACACCGACTTGGCACCGGGGAGCTGTTTTTT. The rearrangement uses TRBV19 and TRBJ2-2, with D maybe TRBD1 (5 bases). V dropped 5 bases and J dropped 4 bases, with 14 bases sitting between them. Per germline, CDR1 LNHDA and CDR2 SQIVND (reference sequence). CDR3 length: 15 amino acids. Based on the CDR3 plus reference TRBV19 and TRBJ2-2, the full variable domain is DGGITQSPKYLFRKEGQNVTLSCEQNLNHDAMYWYRQDPGQGLRLIYYSQIVNDFQKGDIAEGYSVSREKKESFPLTVTSAQKNPTAFYLCASSGHRLGTGELFFGEGSRLTVL.

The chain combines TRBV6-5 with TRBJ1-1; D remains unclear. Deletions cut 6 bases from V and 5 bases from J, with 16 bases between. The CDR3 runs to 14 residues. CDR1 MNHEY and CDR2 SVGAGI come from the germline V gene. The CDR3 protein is CASRPGEVWTEAFF. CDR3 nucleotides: TGTGCCAGCAGACCCGGGGAAGTCTGGACTGAAGCTTTCTTT.

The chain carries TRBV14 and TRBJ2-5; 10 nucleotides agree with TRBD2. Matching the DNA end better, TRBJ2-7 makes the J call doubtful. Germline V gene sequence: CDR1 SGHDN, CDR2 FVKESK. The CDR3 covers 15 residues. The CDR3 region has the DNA TGTGCCAGCAGGATACTAGCGGGACAAAAGAACGAGCAGTACTTC. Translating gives CASRILAGQKNEQYF.

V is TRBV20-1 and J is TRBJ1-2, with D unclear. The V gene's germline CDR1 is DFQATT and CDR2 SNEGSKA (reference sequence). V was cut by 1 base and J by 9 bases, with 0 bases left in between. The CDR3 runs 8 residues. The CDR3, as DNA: TGCAGTGCTAGAGGCTACACCTTC. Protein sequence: CSARGYTF.

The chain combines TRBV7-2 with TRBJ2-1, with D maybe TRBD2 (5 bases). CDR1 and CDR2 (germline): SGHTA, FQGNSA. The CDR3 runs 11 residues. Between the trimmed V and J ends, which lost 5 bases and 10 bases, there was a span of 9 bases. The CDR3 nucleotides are TGTGCCAGCAGCCCTCCGGGAGAGCAGTTCTTC. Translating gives CASSPPGEQFF.

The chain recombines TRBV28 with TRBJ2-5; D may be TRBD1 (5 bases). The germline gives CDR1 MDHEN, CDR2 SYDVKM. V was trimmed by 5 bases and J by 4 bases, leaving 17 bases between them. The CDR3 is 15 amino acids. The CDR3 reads CASSLQPRQGETQYF. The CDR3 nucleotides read TGTGCCAGCAGTCTTCAACCGAGGCAGGGAGAGACCCAGTACTTC.

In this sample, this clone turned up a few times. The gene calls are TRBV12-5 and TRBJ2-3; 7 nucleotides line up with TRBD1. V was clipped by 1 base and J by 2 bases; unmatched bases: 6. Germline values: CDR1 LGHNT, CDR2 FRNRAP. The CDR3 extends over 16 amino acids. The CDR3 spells CASGLGEGAATDTQYF. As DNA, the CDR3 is TGTGCTAGTGGTTTGGGCGAGGGGGCAGCCACAGATACGCAGTATTTT.

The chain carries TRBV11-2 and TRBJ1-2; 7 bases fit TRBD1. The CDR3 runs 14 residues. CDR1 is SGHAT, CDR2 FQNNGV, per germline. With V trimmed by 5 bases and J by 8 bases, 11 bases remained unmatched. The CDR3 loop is CASSQNRGSVGYTF. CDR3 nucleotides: TGTGCCAGCAGCCAAAACAGGGGATCGGTCGGCTACACCTTC. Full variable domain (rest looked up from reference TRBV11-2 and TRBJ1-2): EAGVAQSPRYKIIEKRQSVAFWCNPISGHATLYWYQQILGQGPKLLIQFQNNGVVDDSQLPKDRFSAERLKGVDSTLKIQPAKLEDSAVYLCASSQNRGSVGYTFGSGTRLTVV.

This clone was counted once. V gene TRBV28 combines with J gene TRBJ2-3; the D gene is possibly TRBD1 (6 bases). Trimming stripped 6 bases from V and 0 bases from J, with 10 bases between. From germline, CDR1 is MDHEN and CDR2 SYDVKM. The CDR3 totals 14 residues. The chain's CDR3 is CASRQQGSTDTQYF. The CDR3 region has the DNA TGTGCCAGCAGGCAACAGGGTAGCACAGATACGCAGTATTTT. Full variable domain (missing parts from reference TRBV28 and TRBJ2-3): DVKVTQSSRYLVKRTGEKVFLECVQDMDHENMFWYRQDPGLGLRLIYFSYDVKMKEKGDIPEGYSVSREKKERFSLILESASTNQTSMYLCASRQQGSTDTQYFGPGTRLTVL.

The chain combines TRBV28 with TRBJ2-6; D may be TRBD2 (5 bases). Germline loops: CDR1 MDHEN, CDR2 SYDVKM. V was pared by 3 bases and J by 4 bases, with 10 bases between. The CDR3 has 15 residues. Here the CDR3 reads CASSFPRGGANVLTF. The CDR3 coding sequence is TGTGCCAGCAGTTTCCCCCGCGGGGGGGCCAACGTCCTGACTTTC. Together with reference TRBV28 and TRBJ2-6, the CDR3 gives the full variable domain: DVKVTQSSRYLVKRTGEKVFLECVQDMDHENMFWYRQDPGLGLRLIYFSYDVKMKEKGDIPEGYSVSREKKERFSLILESASTNQTSMYLCASSFPRGGANVLTFGAGSRLTVL.

This chain's CDR3 is CARSLNSTPTYSNQPQHF. DNA for the CDR3: TGTGCCAGAAGCTTGAATTCAACCCCAACGTATAGCAATCAGCCCCAGCATTTT. This chain uses TRBV5-3 with TRBJ1-5; D ambiguous. TRBV5-3 is placed among ORFs of uncertain function. There are 18 residues in the CDR3. The V end lost 1 base, the J end lost 0 bases, and 17 bases lay between the germline ends.

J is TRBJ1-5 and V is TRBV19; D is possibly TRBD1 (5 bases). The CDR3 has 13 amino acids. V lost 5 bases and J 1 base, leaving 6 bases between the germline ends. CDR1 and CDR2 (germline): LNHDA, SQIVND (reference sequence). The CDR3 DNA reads TGTGCCAGTAGTTGGGGGAGCAATCAGCCCCAGCATTTT. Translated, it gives CASSWGSNQPQHF.

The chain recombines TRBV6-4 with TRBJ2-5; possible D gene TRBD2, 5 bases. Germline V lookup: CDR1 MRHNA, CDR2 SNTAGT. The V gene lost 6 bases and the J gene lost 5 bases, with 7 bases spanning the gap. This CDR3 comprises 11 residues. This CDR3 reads CASRQRETQYF. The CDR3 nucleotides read TGTGCCAGCAGACAGCGGGAGACCCAGTACTTC.